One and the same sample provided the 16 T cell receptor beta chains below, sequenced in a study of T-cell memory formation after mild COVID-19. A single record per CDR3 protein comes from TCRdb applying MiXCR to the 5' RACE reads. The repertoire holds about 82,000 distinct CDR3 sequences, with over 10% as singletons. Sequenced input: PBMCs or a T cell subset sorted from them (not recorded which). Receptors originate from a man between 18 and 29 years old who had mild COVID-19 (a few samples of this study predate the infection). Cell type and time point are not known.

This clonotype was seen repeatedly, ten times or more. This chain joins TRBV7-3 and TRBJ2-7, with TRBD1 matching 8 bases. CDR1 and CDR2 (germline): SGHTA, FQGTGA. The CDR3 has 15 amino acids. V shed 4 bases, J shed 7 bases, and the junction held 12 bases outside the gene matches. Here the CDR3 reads CASSSGTGSQKEQYF. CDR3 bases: TGTGCCAGCAGCTCCGGGACAGGCTCCCAGAAGGAGCAGTACTTC. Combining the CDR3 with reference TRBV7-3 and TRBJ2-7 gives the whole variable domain GAGVSQTPSNKVTEKGKYVELRCDPISGHTALYWYRQSLGQGPEFLIYFQGTGAADDSGLPNDRFFAVRPEGSVSTLKIQRTERGDSAVYLCASSSGTGSQKEQYFGPGTRLTVT.

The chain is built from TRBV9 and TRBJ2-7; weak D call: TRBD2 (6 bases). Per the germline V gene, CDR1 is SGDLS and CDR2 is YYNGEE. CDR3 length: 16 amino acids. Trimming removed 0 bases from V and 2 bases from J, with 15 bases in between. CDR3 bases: TGTGCCAGCAGCGTAGCTATGGGGACTCTCACCTACGAGCAGTACTTC. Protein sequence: CASSVAMGTLTYEQYF.

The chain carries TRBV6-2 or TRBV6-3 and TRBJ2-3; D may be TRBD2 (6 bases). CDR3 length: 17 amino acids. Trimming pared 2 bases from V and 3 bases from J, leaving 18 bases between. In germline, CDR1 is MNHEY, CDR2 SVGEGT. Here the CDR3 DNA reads TGTGCCAGCAGTTACCTACTGTGGGGGGAGAGGACAGATACGCAGTATTTT. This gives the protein CASSYLLWGERTDTQYF.

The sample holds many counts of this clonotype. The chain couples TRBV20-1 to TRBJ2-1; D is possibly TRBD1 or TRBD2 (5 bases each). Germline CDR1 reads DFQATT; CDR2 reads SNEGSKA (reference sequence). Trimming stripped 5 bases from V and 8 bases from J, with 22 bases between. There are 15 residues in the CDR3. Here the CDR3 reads CSAPQADRRRHEQFF. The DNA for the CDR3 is TGCAGTGCTCCCCAAGCCGACAGACGGAGGCATGAGCAGTTCTTC.

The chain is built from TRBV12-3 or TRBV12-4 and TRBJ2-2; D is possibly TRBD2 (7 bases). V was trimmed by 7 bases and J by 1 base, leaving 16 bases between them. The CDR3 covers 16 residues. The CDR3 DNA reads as TGTGCCAGCAACCCCGGAGGGGGGGGGAACACCGGGGAGCTGTTTTTT. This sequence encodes CASNPGGGGNTGELFF.

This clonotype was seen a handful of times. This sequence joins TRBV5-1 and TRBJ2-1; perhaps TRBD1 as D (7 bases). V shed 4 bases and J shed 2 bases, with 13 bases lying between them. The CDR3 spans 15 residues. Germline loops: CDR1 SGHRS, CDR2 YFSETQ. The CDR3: CASSGRTGPYNEQFF. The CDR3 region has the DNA TGCGCCAGCAGCGGGAGGACAGGACCCTACAATGAGCAGTTCTTC.

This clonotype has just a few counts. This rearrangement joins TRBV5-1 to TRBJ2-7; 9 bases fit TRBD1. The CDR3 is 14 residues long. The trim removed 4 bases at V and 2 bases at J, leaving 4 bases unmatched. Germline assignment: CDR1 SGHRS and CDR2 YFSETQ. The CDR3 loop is CASSGTGLPYEQYF. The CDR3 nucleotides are TGCGCCAGCAGCGGGACAGGGTTACCCTACGAGCAGTACTTC. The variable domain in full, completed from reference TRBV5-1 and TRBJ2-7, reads KAGVTQTPRYLIKTRGQQVTLSCSPISGHRSVSWYQQTPGQGLQFLFEYFSETQRNKGNFPGRFSGRQFSNSRSEMNVSTLELGDSALYLCASSGTGLPYEQYFGPGTRLTVT.

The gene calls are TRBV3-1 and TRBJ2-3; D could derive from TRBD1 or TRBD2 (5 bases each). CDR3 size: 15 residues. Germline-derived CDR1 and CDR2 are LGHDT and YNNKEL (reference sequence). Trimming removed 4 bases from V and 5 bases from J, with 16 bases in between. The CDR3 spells CASSLGEPRVDTQYF. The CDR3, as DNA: TGTGCCAGCAGCCTGGGAGAGCCCAGGGTAGATACGCAGTATTTT.

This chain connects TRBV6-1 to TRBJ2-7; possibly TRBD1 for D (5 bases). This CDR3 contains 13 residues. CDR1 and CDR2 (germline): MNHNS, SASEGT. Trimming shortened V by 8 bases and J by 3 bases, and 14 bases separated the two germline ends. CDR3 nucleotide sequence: TGTGCCAGCGGCCATAGGGGTGTCTACGAGCAGTACGTC. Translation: CASGHRGVYEQYV.

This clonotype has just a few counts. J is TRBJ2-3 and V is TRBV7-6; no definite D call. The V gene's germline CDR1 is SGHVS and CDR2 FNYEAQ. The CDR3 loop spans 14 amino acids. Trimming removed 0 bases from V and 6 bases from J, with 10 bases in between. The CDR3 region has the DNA TGTGCCAGCAGCTTAGCCTCCTTTGGGGATACGCAGTATTTT. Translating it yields CASSLASFGDTQYF.

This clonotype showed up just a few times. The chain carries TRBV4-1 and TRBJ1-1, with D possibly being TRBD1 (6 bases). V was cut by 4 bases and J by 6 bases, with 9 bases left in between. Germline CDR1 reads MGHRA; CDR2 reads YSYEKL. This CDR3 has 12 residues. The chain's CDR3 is CASSRDRSEAFF. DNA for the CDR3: TGCGCCAGCAGCCGAGACAGGTCTGAAGCTTTCTTT.

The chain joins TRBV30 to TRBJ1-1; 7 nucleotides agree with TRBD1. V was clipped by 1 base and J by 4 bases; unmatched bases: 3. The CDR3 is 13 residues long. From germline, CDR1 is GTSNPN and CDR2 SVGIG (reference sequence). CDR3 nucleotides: TGTGCCTGGAGTGGGACAGGAAGCACTGAAGCTTTCTTT. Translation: CAWSGTGSTEAFF.

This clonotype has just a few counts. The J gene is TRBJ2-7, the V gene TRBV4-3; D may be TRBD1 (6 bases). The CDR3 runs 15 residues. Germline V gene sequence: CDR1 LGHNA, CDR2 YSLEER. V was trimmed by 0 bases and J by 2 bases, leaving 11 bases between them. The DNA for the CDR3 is TGCGCCAGCAGCCAAGATCAGACAGGAACCTACGAGCAGTACGTC. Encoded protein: CASSQDQTGTYEQYV.

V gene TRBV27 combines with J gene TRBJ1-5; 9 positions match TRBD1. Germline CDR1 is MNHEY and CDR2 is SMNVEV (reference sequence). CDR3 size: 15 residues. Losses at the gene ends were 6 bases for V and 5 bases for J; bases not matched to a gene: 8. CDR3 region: CASSRDRERDQPQHF. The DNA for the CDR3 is TGTGCCAGCAGCCGGGACAGGGAAAGGGATCAGCCCCAGCATTTT.

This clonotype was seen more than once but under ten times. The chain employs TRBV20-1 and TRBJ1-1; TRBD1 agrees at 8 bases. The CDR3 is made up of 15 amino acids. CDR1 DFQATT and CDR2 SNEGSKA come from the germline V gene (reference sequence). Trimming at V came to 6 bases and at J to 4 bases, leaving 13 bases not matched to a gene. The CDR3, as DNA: TGCAGTGCCCGGAAGTTGCAGGGGGCGCGCACTGAAGCTTTCTTT. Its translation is CSARKLQGARTEAFF.

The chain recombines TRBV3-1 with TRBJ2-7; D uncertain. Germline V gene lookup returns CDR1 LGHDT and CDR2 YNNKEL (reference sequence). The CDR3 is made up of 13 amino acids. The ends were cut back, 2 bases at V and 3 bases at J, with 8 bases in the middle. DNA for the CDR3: TGTGCCAGCAGCCAATTTATGGGCTACGAGCAGTACTTC. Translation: CASSQFMGYEQYF.